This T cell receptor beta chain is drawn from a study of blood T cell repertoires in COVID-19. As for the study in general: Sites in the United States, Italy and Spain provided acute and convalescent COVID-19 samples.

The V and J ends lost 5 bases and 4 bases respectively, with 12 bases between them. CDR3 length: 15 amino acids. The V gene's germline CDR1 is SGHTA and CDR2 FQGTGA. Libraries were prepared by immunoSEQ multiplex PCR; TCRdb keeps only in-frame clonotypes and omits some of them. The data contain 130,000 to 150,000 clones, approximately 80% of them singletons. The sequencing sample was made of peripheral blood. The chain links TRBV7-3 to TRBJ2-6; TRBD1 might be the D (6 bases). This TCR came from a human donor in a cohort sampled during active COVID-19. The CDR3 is CASSPSGVGANVLTF. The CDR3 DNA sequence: TGTGCCAGCAGCCCCTCAGGGGTCGGGGCCAACGTCCTGACTTTC. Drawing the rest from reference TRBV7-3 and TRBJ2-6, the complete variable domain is GAGVSQTPSNKVTEKGKYVELRCDPISGHTALYWYRQSLGQGPEFLIYFQGTGAADDSGLPNDRFFAVRPEGSVSTLKIQRTERGDSAVYLCASSPSGVGANVLTFGAGSRLTVL.